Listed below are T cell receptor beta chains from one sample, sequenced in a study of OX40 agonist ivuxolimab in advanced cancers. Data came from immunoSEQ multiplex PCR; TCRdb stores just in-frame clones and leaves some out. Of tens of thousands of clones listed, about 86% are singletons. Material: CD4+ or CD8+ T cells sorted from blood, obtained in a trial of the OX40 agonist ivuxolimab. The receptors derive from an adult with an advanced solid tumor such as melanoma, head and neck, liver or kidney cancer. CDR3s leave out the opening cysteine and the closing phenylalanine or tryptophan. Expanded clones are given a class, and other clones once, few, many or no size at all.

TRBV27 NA ASSSIVGATNEKLF
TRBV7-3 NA ASSTGGARRSGELF
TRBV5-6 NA ASSTGPSSGNTIY
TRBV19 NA ASRGTGGENEQY
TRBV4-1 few ASSQAGTSGSTNTGELF
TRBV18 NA ASSPPGSSYNEQF
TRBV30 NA AWSHRDRGEKLF
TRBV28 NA ASTLANSYEQY
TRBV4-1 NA ASSQVTSGGSSYEQY
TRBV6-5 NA ASSYSVQGGTEAF
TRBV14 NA ASSQDFANYGYT
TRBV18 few ASSRTSGSSYEQY
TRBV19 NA ASTDSGESEKLF
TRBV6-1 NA ASSTGDLNAF
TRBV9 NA ASSISGGSPNEQF
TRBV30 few AWGHLNYEQY
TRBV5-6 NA ASSQRTGRVTDTQY
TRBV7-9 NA ASSGTSSGRVYEQY
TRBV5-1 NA ASRWGQDSFVRTPYEQY
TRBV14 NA ASSQVPVPQSKYGYT
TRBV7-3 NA ASSLGRLQETQY
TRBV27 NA ASSLSYSGNTIY
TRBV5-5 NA ASSLLGAYSNQPQH
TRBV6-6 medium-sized ASSSEGGGRIYEQY
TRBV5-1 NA ASRIAGGLTDTQY
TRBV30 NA AWGPTGLTNTGELF
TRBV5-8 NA ASSLERFGYGYT
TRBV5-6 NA ASSDVGLAGGPEY
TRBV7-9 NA ASSLAGAGNQPQH
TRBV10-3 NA AISGTSPSYEQY
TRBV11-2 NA ASSKDRDQETQY
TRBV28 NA ASSSETEAF
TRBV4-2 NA ASSRGMGNGAQRDTQY
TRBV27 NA ASSPGQGSLNTEAF
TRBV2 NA ASSEAERDNYEQY